Presented here are 28 T cell receptor beta chains from one specimen sequenced in a study of blood T cell repertoires in COVID-19. Libraries were prepared by immunoSEQ multiplex PCR; TCRdb keeps only in-frame clonotypes and omits some of them. The top ten hold 9.5% to 13% of the sample, which has some 140,000 clones, roughly 80% seen once. Sequences were obtained from peripheral blood. These receptors all come from a woman aged 60-70 years with COVID-19, enrolled during active disease.

The genes are TRBV5-1 and TRBJ2-5, with D unclear. With 1 base removed from V and 4 bases from J, the gap between germline ends came to 11 bases. Germline CDR1 reads SGHRS; CDR2 reads YFSETQ. This CDR3 is 14 amino acids long. The CDR3 here is CASSLSISRETQYF. Written as DNA, the CDR3 is TGCGCCAGCAGCTTGAGTATTAGCAGAGAGACCCAGTACTTC.

J is TRBJ1-2 and V is TRBV6-4, with D possibly TRBD1 on 5 matching bases. CDR1 and CDR2 (germline): MRHNA, SNTAGT. V lost 3 bases and J lost 8, with 16 bases in between. This CDR3 is 14 amino acids long. CDR3 DNA sequence: TGTGCCAGCAGTGAGAGTTGGCAGGGTAAAGGCTACACCTTC. As protein: CASSESWQGKGYTF.

The rearrangement uses TRBV7-2 and TRBJ1-4; no clear D gene. CDR3 length equals 15 residues. Deletions cut 0 bases from V and 4 bases from J, with 9 bases between. From germline, CDR1 is SGHTA and CDR2 FQGNSA. DNA for the CDR3: TGTGCCAGCAGCTTAGCCCCAGGACTTAATGAAAAACTGTTTTTT. It translates to CASSLAPGLNEKLFF.

The chain uses TRBV6-6 and TRBJ1-6; 8 bases agree with TRBD1. V shed 2 bases and J 7 bases; nucleotides not matched to a gene: 4. This CDR3 contains 15 residues. Germline lookup yields CDR1 MNHNY and CDR2 SVGAGI (reference sequence). CDR3 sequence: CASSYSGQGNSPLHF. CDR3 nucleotides: TGTGCCAGCAGTTACAGTGGACAGGGAAATTCACCCCTCCACTTT.

This clone has just a few counts. CDR3 nucleotides: TGTGCCAGTATTTCGGACAACGATAATTCACCCCTCCACTTT. The encoded protein is CASISDNDNSPLHF. This rearrangement joins TRBV19 to TRBJ1-6; D perhaps matches TRBD1 (5 bases). The germline V gene encodes CDR1 LNHDA and CDR2 SQIVND (reference sequence). With 7 bases removed from V and 5 bases from J, the gap between germline ends came to 12 bases. This CDR3 comprises 14 residues.

The CDR3 region is CASRAREDSPLHF. In nucleotides, the CDR3 is TGCGCCAGCAGGGCCAGGGAGGATTCACCCCTCCACTTT. The genes are TRBV5-1 and TRBJ1-6, with D tentatively TRBD1 (5 bases). Trimming stripped 5 bases from V and 8 bases from J, with 11 bases between. Germline V CDR1 and CDR2: SGHRS, YFSETQ. The CDR3 contains 13 residues. Full variable domain (rest looked up from reference TRBV5-1 and TRBJ1-6): KAGVTQTPRYLIKTRGQQVTLSCSPISGHRSVSWYQQTPGQGLQFLFEYFSETQRNKGNFPGRFSGRQFSNSRSEMNVSTLELGDSALYLCASRAREDSPLHFGNGTRLTVT.

The V and J genes are TRBV7-2 and TRBJ2-1; D is possibly TRBD1 (5 bases). Per germline, CDR1 SGHTA and CDR2 FQGNSA. The CDR3 totals 15 residues. V was pared by 6 bases and J by 2 bases, with 14 bases between. CDR3 DNA sequence: TGTGCCAGCAGGGGGCCCACTACCCCCTACAATGAGCAGTTCTTC. Translated: CASRGPTTPYNEQFF. Filled out from reference TRBV7-2 and TRBJ2-1, the complete variable domain reads GAGVSQSPSNKVTEKGKDVELRCDPISGHTALYWYRQSLGQGLEFLIYFQGNSAPDKSGLPSDRFSAERTGGSVSTLTIQRTQQEDSAVYLCASRGPTTPYNEQFFGPGTRLTVL.

The V gene is TRBV6-5, the J gene TRBJ1-1; TRBD1 matches at 7 bases. This CDR3 contains 14 residues. Losses at the gene ends were 2 bases for V and 1 base for J; bases not matched to a gene: 1. Germline lookup yields CDR1 MNHEY and CDR2 SVGAGI. CDR3 nucleotide sequence: TGTGCCAGCAGTTACAGGACAGGGAACACTGAAGCTTTCTTT. The encoded protein is CASSYRTGNTEAFF.

This chain links TRBV6-5 with TRBJ2-1; D remains unclear. V gave up 8 bases and J gave up 9 bases, with 11 bases separating them. The V gene's germline CDR1 is MNHEY and CDR2 SVGAGI. This CDR3 contains 11 residues. For the CDR3, the DNA is TGTGCCAGCCGGAGTTTGGGTGAGCAGTTCTTC. Residues: CASRSLGEQFF.

Only a few counts were recorded for this clone. The CDR3 loop is CASSLAPGSYEQYV. The CDR3 bases are TGCGCCAGCAGCTTGGCTCCGGGCTCCTACGAGCAGTACGTC. The chain links TRBV5-1 to TRBJ2-7; D ambiguous. Per the germline V gene, CDR1 is SGHRS and CDR2 is YFSETQ. The ends were cut back, 0 bases at V and 0 bases at J, with 7 bases in the middle. The CDR3 loop spans 14 amino acids.

The chain links TRBV5-1 to TRBJ2-1; D not resolved. The CDR3 is 11 residues long. Germline V gives CDR1 SGHRS, CDR2 YFSETQ. V was shortened by 4 bases and J by 8 bases, with 7 bases between the two germline ends. The CDR3 DNA reads TGCGCCAGCAGCCTTGGCTATGAGCAGTTCTTC. Translating gives CASSLGYEQFF.

This clone was seen once. CDR3 nucleotide sequence: TGTGCCAGCAGCTGGGGGACAGGGGGTCAGCCCCAGCATTTT. The encoded protein is CASSWGTGGQPQHF. The V and J genes are TRBV5-8 and TRBJ1-5; 11 bases are a match to TRBD1. The CDR3 is 14 amino acids. Looked up from germline, CDR1 is SGHTS and CDR2 is YDEGEE. With V trimmed by 3 bases and J by 6 bases, 2 bases remained unmatched.

The table lists this clone with a count of one. This rearrangement joins TRBV19 to TRBJ1-2; 7 nucleotides agree with TRBD1. Germline CDR1 reads LNHDA; CDR2 reads SQIVND (reference sequence). The CDR3 has 16 residues. The J segment lost 7 bases and the V segment lost 2 bases, leaving 13 bases of the junction unmatched. This CDR3 is CASSITGTEELSGYTF. The CDR3 DNA reads TGTGCCAGTAGTATAACCGGGACAGAGGAACTATCTGGCTACACCTTC.

In this sample, this clone turned up once. V gene TRBV12-3 or TRBV12-4 combines with J gene TRBJ1-5; possible D gene TRBD1, 5 bases. The V end was cut by 9 bases, the J end by 2 bases, with 11 bases between. The CDR3 has 13 residues. CDR3: CASSGIRNQPQHF. In DNA, the CDR3 is TGTGCCAGTTCAGGGATCCGCAATCAGCCCCAGCATTTT.

This clone occurred a few times. V gene TRBV12-5 combines with J gene TRBJ2-7, with a tentative D call TRBD1 (5 bases). This CDR3 is 13 amino acids long. In germline, CDR1 is LGHNT, CDR2 FRNRAP. Trimming stripped 6 bases from V and 0 bases from J, with 9 bases between. The CDR3 bases are TGTGCTAGTGGATTAGGGGACTCCTACGAGCAGTACTTC. This encodes CASGLGDSYEQYF. The full variable domain, completed using reference TRBV12-5 and TRBJ2-7, is DARVTQTPRHKVTEMGQEVTMRCQPILGHNTVFWYRQTMMQGLELLAYFRNRAPLDDSGMPKDRFSAEMPDATLATLKIQPSEPRDSAVYFCASGLGDSYEQYFGPGTRLTVT.

The V gene is TRBV12-5, the J gene TRBJ1-1, with TRBD1 identical over 7 bases. The V and J ends lost 6 bases and 4 bases, in that order; junction bases with no gene match: 8. The CDR3 sequence is 14 residues long. CDR1 is LGHNT, CDR2 FRNRAP, per germline. In DNA, the CDR3 is TGTGCTAGTGGCACGTGGACAGGAGGCACTGAAGCTTTCTTT. Its translation: CASGTWTGGTEAFF.

The V gene is TRBV5-1, the J gene TRBJ2-5; 10 bases line up with TRBD1. The CDR3 is made up of 16 amino acids. Germline CDR1 and CDR2: SGHRS and YFSETQ. J lost 5 bases, V lost 3 bases, and 10 bases had no gene match. The CDR3 spells CASSSGTGDGQETQYF. The CDR3 DNA is TGCGCCAGCAGCTCGGGGACAGGGGACGGCCAGGAGACCCAGTACTTC.

V gene TRBV10-1 combines with J gene TRBJ2-7, with D possibly TRBD1 on 6 matching bases. The CDR3 contains 12 residues. V was pared by 6 bases and J by 6 bases, with 12 bases between. Germline lookup yields CDR1 WNHNN and CDR2 SYGVQD (reference sequence). In DNA, the CDR3 is TGCGCCAGCAGCCCCGTCAGGGGCGAGCAGTACGTC. This gives the protein CASSPVRGEQYV.

As for this clone: Other DNA variants within this sample encode the same CDR3. The J gene is TRBJ1-2, the V gene TRBV12-3 or TRBV12-4; 8 nucleotides match TRBD1. Losses at the gene ends were 5 bases for V and 8 bases for J; bases not matched to a gene: 7. The CDR3 runs to 13 residues. The CDR3 sequence: CASSPRQGTGYTF. The DNA of the CDR3 is TGTGCCAGCAGTCCCAGACAGGGGACCGGCTACACCTTC.

The rearrangement joins TRBV6-5 to TRBJ1-2; perhaps TRBD1 as D (5 bases). This CDR3 region has 15 residues. Germline V CDR1 and CDR2: MNHEY, SVGAGI. Trimming removed 2 bases at V and 2 bases at J, with 12 bases between. The CDR3 spells CASSYIGVANYGYTF. The CDR3 nucleotides are TGTGCCAGCAGTTACATAGGGGTGGCCAACTATGGCTACACCTTC.

The chain recombines TRBV5-1 with TRBJ1-3, with 7 bases lining up with TRBD1. There are 17 residues in the CDR3. Germline CDR1 and CDR2: SGHRS and YFSETQ. After removal of 0 bases from V and 0 bases from J, the junction contained 6 bases not matched to a gene. Here the CDR3 reads CASSLGGQTYSGNTIYF. CDR3 DNA: TGCGCCAGCAGCTTGGGGGGACAGACGTACTCTGGAAACACCATATATTTT.

V usage is TRBV5-1 and J usage is TRBJ2-2, with 8 bases that match TRBD1. CDR1 is SGHRS, CDR2 YFSETQ, per germline. V dropped 2 bases and J dropped 4; count of bases not matched to a gene: 7. There are 16 residues in the CDR3. CDR3 protein: CASSFSGTGLTGELFF. DNA of the CDR3: TGCGCCAGCAGCTTCTCCGGGACAGGACTCACCGGGGAGCTGTTTTTT.

The chain has TRBV12-3 or TRBV12-4 and TRBJ1-3; D is unclear. The CDR3 spans 13 residues. V lost 5 bases, J lost 2 bases, and 7 bases lay in between. The CDR3 here is CASSEPPGNTIYF. The CDR3, as DNA: TGTGCCAGCAGTGAGCCTCCTGGAAACACCATATATTTT.

The chain is built from TRBV29-1 and TRBJ2-1, with 11 bases fitting TRBD2. From germline, CDR1 is SQVTM and CDR2 ANQGSEA. This CDR3 spans 15 amino acids. J lost 3 bases, V lost 2 bases, and 3 bases had no gene match. The CDR3 DNA reads as TGCAGCGTTGAAAGGGGGACTAGCGGCTACAATGAGCAGTTCTTC. It yields the protein CSVERGTSGYNEQFF.

The V and J genes are TRBV11-2 and TRBJ2-7, with 9 nucleotides matching TRBD2. The germline gives CDR1 SGHAT, CDR2 FQNNGV. V lost 5 bases and J lost 2; bases outside the gene matches: 13. The CDR3 is made up of 17 amino acids. CDR3 DNA sequence: TGTGCCAGCAGCGCCCGACAGGGCGGCGGGAGGGCCTACGAGCAGTACTTC. Translated: CASSARQGGGRAYEQYF.

V is TRBV7-9 and J is TRBJ1-1, with D possibly being TRBD1 (5 bases). V was cut by 1 base and J by 2 bases, with 11 bases left in between. The CDR3 runs 15 residues. Per the germline V gene, CDR1 is SEHNR and CDR2 is FQNEAQ (reference sequence). The chain's CDR3 is CASSLVGDSNTEAFF. In DNA form, the CDR3 reads TGTGCCAGCAGCTTAGTGGGGGACTCCAACACTGAAGCTTTCTTT.

This clone came up once. The rearrangement uses TRBV6-5 and TRBJ2-7; D possibly corresponds to TRBD2 (5 bases). The V gene lost 7 bases and the J gene lost 1 base, with 17 bases spanning the gap. CDR1 and CDR2 from the germline V gene are MNHEY and SVGAGI. This CDR3 region has 15 residues. Here the CDR3 DNA reads TGTGCCAGCACCCGAGGGTCCAGCGGATCCTACGAGCAGTACTTC. Amino acids: CASTRGSSGSYEQYF.

The rearrangement links TRBV5-1 to TRBJ2-1; 15 bases are a match to TRBD2. CDR1 SGHRS and CDR2 YFSETQ come from the germline V gene. The CDR3 has 20 residues. With 3 bases clipped from V and 0 bases from J, the junction kept 10 bases outside the gene matches. Here the CDR3 DNA reads TGCGCCAGCAGCTCGGCCGGGACTAGCGGGAGGCAAAGCTCCTACAATGAGCAGTTCTTC. Translated: CASSSAGTSGRQSSYNEQFF.